This entry concerns a single T cell receptor beta chain. The antigen remains unidentified. This sample was taken from a study of OX40 agonist ivuxolimab in advanced cancers. Broader study findings: Researchers did not determine the expanded peripheral T cells' antigen specificity. In the 0.1 to 3.0 mg/kg range, CD4+ and CD8+ blood T cells had expanded clonally by week 6. Compared with CD4+, CD8+ T cells on average had more expanded clones.

Germline V CDR1 and CDR2: SGHRS, YFSETQ. This CDR3 is built from 14 residues. J gave up 10 bases and V 7 bases, and 11 bases lay outside the gene matches. Here immunoSEQ multiplex PCR was the method, and the copy in TCRdb shows in-frame clones only, minus some. The sample holds some 76,000 clones, 75% to 90% seen once. Blood draws occurred at baseline, cycle 4 day 1, and cycle 7 day 1. This specimen consisted of CD4+ or CD8+ T cells sorted from blood, obtained in a trial of the OX40 agonist ivuxolimab. This receptor was obtained from an adult with an advanced solid tumor such as melanoma, head and neck, liver or kidney cancer. The rearrangement uses TRBV5-1 and TRBJ1-6; 7 bases are shared with TRBD1. CDR3: CASSDRVGSSPLHF. The DNA of the CDR3 is TGCGCCAGCTCCGACAGGGTGGGTTCCTCACCCCTCCACTTT.